This is a list of T cell receptor beta chains from one sample in a study of control samples from healthy donors and cancer patients. Profiling relied on immunoSEQ multiplex PCR, and the TCRdb table lists in-frame clones only, not all of them. The sample carries approximately 210,000 clones, 91% recorded once. The specimen sequenced was blood. These receptors were collected from a man aged 25-45 years in good health. CDR3s include the opening cysteine and the closing phenylalanine or tryptophan. Each record gives: CDR3 protein, CDR3 DNA, D gene, V gene, clone size, J gene. The D gene is left open where the match is weak. Only part of the rows carry a size: once, few, many, or a class if the clone is expanded.

CASSMASGTGELFF | TGTGCCAGTAGTATGGCTAGCGGCACCGGGGAGCTGTTTTTT | TRBD2 | TRBV19 | . | TRBJ2-2
CASSVEEATNEKLFF | TGTGCCAGCAGCGTAGAAGAGGCAACTAATGAAAAACTGTTTTTT | . | TRBV9 | once | TRBJ1-4
CASSTGEEDQPQHF | TGTGCCAGTAGTACTGGGGAGGAGGATCAGCCCCAGCATTTT | . | TRBV19 | . | TRBJ1-5
CASSVGTVKIYEQYF | TGCGCCAGCAGCGTGGGGACAGTTAAGATCTACGAGCAGTACTTC | TRBD1 | TRBV5-1 | . | TRBJ2-7
CASSQGGQGGKNSPLHF | TGTGCCAGCAGCCAAGGAGGACAGGGCGGGAAGAATTCACCCCTCCACTTT | TRBD1 | TRBV3-1/TRBV3-2 | . | TRBJ1-6
CSAGGNYGYTF | TGTTCCGCGGGCGGGAACTATGGCTACACCTTC | . | TRBV5-3 | . | TRBJ1-2
CSVGRGRTDTQYF | TGCAGCGTTGGGCGGGGGCGGACAGATACGCAGTATTTT | . | TRBV29-1 | . | TRBJ2-3
CASSQVIGPGDNEQFF | TGTGCCAGCAGCCAAGTAATAGGACCAGGGGACAATGAGCAGTTCTTC | . | TRBV14 | . | TRBJ2-1
CAWSQTKEKLFF | TGTGCCTGGAGCCAGACGAAGGAAAAACTGTTTTTT | . | TRBV30 | . | TRBJ1-4
CASRPGTVPSYEQYF | TGTGCCAGCAGACCCGGGACTGTTCCATCCTACGAGCAGTACTTC | . | TRBV28 | . | TRBJ2-7
CASSPPSPWRDTQYF | TGTGCCAGCTCACCACCGTCCCCTTGGAGGGATACGCAGTATTTT | . | TRBV18 | . | TRBJ2-3
CASSESGASNQPQHF | TGTGCCAGCAGTGAGTCAGGGGCTAGCAATCAGCCCCAGCATTTT | . | TRBV25-1 | . | TRBJ1-5
CASSSDPQLDRGHGYTF | TGTGCCAGCAGCTCCGACCCACAGCTTGACAGGGGCCATGGCTACACCTTC | TRBD1 | TRBV7-3 | . | TRBJ1-2
CASSSTGHQQETQYF | TGTGCCAGCAGCTCCACGGGACACCAACAAGAGACCCAGTACTTC | . | TRBV7-3 | . | TRBJ2-5
CAWGAPHTDTQYF | TGTGCCTGGGGGGCCCCTCACACAGATACGCAGTATTTT | . | TRBV30 | . | TRBJ2-3
CASSDSYRGIGEKLFF | TGTGCCAGCAGTGATTCCTACAGGGGGATCGGTGAAAAACTGTTTTTT | TRBD1 | TRBV25-1 | . | TRBJ1-4
CASSLGDRGQRGYTF | TGCGCCAGCAGCTTGGGAGACAGGGGGCAAAGAGGCTACACCTTC | TRBD1 | TRBV5-1 | . | TRBJ1-2
CASSGGLNEKLFF | TGTGCCAGCAGCGGGGGGCTGAACGAAAAACTGTTTTTT | . | TRBV5-8 | . | TRBJ1-4
CSASRGRGYTF | TGCAGTGCTAGCAGGGGGCGCGGCTACACCTTC | TRBD1 | TRBV20-1 | . | TRBJ1-2
CASSGVSYNEQFF | TGTGCCAGTAGTGGGGTTTCCTACAATGAGCAGTTCTTC | . | TRBV19 | . | TRBJ2-1
CASSQGADGYTF | TGTGCCAGCAGCCAAGGGGCGGATGGCTACACCTTC | . | TRBV3-1/TRBV3-2 | . | TRBJ1-2
CASSLAGSNTEAFF | TGTGCCAGCAGCTTAGCGGGCAGCAACACTGAAGCTTTCTTT | . | TRBV7-8 | . | TRBJ1-1
CATGTDRTNTEAFF | TGTGCCACGGGGACAGATAGGACCAACACTGAAGCTTTCTTT | TRBD1 | TRBV18 | . | TRBJ1-1
CASSQGEERGRYGYTF | TGCGCCAGCAGCCAAGGGGAAGAAAGGGGCAGGTATGGCTACACCTTC | . | TRBV4-1 | few | TRBJ1-2
CASSSGGSGGELFF | TGTGCCAGCAGCTCAGGAGGCAGTGGCGGGGAGCTGTTTTTT | . | TRBV7-9 | . | TRBJ2-2
CASSSLTTGRNQPQHF | TGTGCCAGCAGCTCCTTAACTACAGGACGCAATCAGCCCCAGCATTTT | . | TRBV7-8 | . | TRBJ1-5
CASSLGTGPEQYF | TGTGCCAGCAGCTTGGGGACAGGGCCCGAGCAGTACTTC | TRBD1 | TRBV11-2 | . | TRBJ2-7
CASGLSPTKGVYGYTF | TGTGCTAGTGGTTTATCCCCAACAAAGGGCGTCTATGGCTACACCTTC | . | TRBV12-5 | . | TRBJ1-2
CASSDDRTSVTDTQYF | TGTGCCAGCAGTGACGACAGGACCTCTGTCACAGATACGCAGTATTTT | . | TRBV2 | . | TRBJ2-3
CASIYGQGTPGELFF | TGTGCCAGCATCTACGGACAGGGCACCCCCGGGGAGCTGTTTTTT | TRBD1 | TRBV2 | once | TRBJ2-2
CASSLDRRGWDEQYF | TGTGCCAGCAGCTTGGATCGGAGGGGTTGGGACGAGCAGTACTTC | . | TRBV5-4 | . | TRBJ2-7
CASRRADGYTF | TGTGCCAGCAGGAGGGCAGATGGCTACACCTTC | . | TRBV2 | . | TRBJ1-2
CASSQGASGADTQYF | TGTGCCAGCAGCCAGGGGGCTAGCGGGGCCGATACGCAGTATTTT | TRBD2 | TRBV3-1/TRBV3-2 | . | TRBJ2-3
CASSFTGDSNQPQHF | TGTGCCAGCAGCTTCACAGGTGATAGCAATCAGCCCCAGCATTTT | . | TRBV7-8 | . | TRBJ1-5
CASSLIPSGGAQEQFF | TGTGCCAGCAGCTTGATCCCCAGCGGGGGGGCTCAGGAGCAGTTCTTC | TRBD2 | TRBV5-6 | . | TRBJ2-1
CASSIGMGQGTHQPQHF | TGTGCCAGTAGTATAGGGATGGGACAGGGGACCCATCAGCCCCAGCATTTT | TRBD1 | TRBV19 | . | TRBJ1-5
CASSSRGDHNSPLHF | TGCGCCAGCAGTTCTAGGGGGGACCATAATTCACCCCTCCACTTT | . | TRBV10-2 | . | TRBJ1-6
CASSKGVVDGYTF | TGTGCCAGCAGCAAAGGGGTAGTAGACGGCTACACCTTC | . | TRBV7-6 | . | TRBJ1-2
CAISLDSGNQPQHF | TGTGCCATCTCCCTGGACAGTGGCAATCAGCCCCAGCATTTT | . | TRBV10-3 | . | TRBJ1-5
CASSASQGLGNQPQHF | TGTGCCAGCAGCGCCTCCCAGGGATTGGGCAATCAGCCCCAGCATTTT | . | TRBV7-6 | once | TRBJ1-5
CASRPGQSANEQYF | TGTGCCAGCAGACCGGGACAGTCTGCGAACGAGCAGTACTTC | TRBD1 | TRBV6-5 | . | TRBJ2-7